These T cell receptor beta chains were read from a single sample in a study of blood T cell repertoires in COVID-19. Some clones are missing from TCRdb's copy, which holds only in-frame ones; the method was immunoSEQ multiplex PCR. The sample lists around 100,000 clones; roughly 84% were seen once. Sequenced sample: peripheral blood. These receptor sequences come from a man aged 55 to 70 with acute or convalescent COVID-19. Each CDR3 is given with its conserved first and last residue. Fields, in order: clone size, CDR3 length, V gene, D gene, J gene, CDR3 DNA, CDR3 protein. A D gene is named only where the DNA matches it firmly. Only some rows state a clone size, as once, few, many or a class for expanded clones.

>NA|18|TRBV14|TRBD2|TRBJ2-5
TGTGCCAGCAGCCAAGGGCGGCTAGCGGGGGGAAGAGACGAGACCCAGTACTTC
CASSQGRLAGGRDETQYF
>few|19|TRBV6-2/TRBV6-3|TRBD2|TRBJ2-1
TGTGCCAGCAGTCCGGTTAGCGGGGGGGCGGTGGGCTCCTACAATGAGCAGTTCTTC
CASSPVSGGAVGSYNEQFF
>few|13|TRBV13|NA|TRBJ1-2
TGTGCCAGCAGCTTTAGAAGAAGCTATGGCTACACCTTC
CASSFRRSYGYTF
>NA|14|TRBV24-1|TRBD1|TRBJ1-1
TGTGCCACCAGTGCCGCCACAGGGGTGGGTGAAGCTTTCTTT
CATSAATGVGEAFF
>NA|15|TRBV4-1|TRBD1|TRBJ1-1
TGCGCCAGCAGCCAAGGGGACAGGATTCAAGGTGAAGCTTTCTTT
CASSQGDRIQGEAFF
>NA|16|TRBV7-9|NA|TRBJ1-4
TGTGCCAGCAGCTTAGACCTGCGACAGAGGTTTGAAAAACTGTTTTTT
CASSLDLRQRFEKLFF
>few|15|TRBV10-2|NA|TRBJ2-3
TGCGCCAGCAGTGATTTAATTTCTAGCACAGATACGCAGTATTTT
CASSDLISSTDTQYF
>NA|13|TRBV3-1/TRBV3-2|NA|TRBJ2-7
TGTGCCAGCAGCCCGTCTAGGCTAGGCGAGCAGTACTTC
CASSPSRLGEQYF
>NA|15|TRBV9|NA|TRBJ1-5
TGTGCCAGCAGCCCAAGGGGGGGAGTCGACCAGCCCCAGCATTTT
CASSPRGGVDQPQHF
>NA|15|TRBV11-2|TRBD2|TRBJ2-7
TGTGCCAGCAGCCAAACTAGCGGGGACTTCTACGAGCAGTACTTC
CASSQTSGDFYEQYF
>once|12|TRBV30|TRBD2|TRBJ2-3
TGTGCCGGATCCCGGGGGGCAGATACGCAGTATTTT
CAGSRGADTQYF
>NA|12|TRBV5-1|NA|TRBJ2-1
TGCGCCAGCAGCTTGAATCTCGATGAGCAGTTCTTC
CASSLNLDEQFF
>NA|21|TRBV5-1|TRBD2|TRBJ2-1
TGCGCCAGCAGCCAGTTAGGGAGGGCGGCGCGGGGGGCCCCCGGGGGCAATGAGCAGTTCTTC
CASSQLGRAARGAPGGNEQFF
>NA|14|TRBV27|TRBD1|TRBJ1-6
TGTGCCAGCAGACCCAATGCACAGGGGACACCCCTCCACTTT
CASRPNAQGTPLHF
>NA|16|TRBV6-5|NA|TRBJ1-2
TGTGCCAGCAGTTATAACTCGGCCCAGGGAAGGAATGGCTACACCTTC
CASSYNSAQGRNGYTF
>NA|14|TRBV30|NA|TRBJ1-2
TGTGCCTCCCCGGGCAGGGTTCATCTCCGTGGCTACACCTTC
CASPGRVHLRGYTF
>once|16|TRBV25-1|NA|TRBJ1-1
TGTGCCAGCAGTGAAATGGGCTGGGAGGGTAGCACTGAAGCTTTCTTT
CASSEMGWEGSTEAFF
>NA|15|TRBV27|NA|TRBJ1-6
TGTGCCAGCAGTTTATTTTCGCAGGGTGGCCCACCCCTCCACTTT
CASSLFSQGGPPLHF
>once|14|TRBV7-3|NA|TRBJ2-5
TGTGCCAGCAGCTTAAAGGGGCGCCAAGAGACCCAGTACTTC
CASSLKGRQETQYF
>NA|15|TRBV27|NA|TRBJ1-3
TGTGCCAGCAGACCTACAGGGTCCCCTGGAAACACCATATATTTT
CASRPTGSPGNTIYF
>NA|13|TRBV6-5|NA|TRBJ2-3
TGTGCCAGCAGTTTCTCGTCTACAGATACGCAGTATTTT
CASSFSSTDTQYF
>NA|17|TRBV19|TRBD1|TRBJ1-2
TGTGCCAGTAGTCAAAGGACAGGGGTCCCGCCGGGGGGTGGCTACACCTTC
CASSQRTGVPPGGGYTF
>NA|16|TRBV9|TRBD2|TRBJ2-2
TGTGCCAGCAGCCGATTACTAGCGGGGGGCACCGGGGAGCTGTTTTTT
CASSRLLAGGTGELFF
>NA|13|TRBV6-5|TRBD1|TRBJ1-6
TGTGCCAGCAGTTTCCCCGGGACAGGGTCCCTCCACTTT
CASSFPGTGSLHF
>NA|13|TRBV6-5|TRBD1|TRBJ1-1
TGTGCCAGCCGACAGGGCTTCTACACTGAAGCTTTCTTT
CASRQGFYTEAFF
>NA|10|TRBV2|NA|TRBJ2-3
TGTGCCAGCGGCCAAGATACGCAGTATTTT
CASGQDTQYF